This TCR beta chain stems from a study of blood T cell repertoires in COVID-19. Using immunoSEQ multiplex PCR, the repertoire was profiled, and TCRdb retains in-frame clones only, with some absent. Seen here are about 350,000 clones, approximately 87% observed once, and the top ten hold roughly 5%. Germline loops: CDR1 MDHEN, CDR2 SYDVKM. J was trimmed by 3 bases and V by 5 bases; bases with no gene match: 2. The CDR3 covers 14 residues. The chain employs TRBV28 and TRBJ2-3; 10 positions agree with TRBD1. Material: PBMCs or T cells enriched from blood (not recorded which). The sequence came from a woman aged 25 to 39 who had recovered from COVID-19. CDR3 sequence reads: CASSPGQGTDTQYF. DNA for the CDR3: TGTGCCAGCAGTCCGGGACAGGGGACAGATACGCAGTATTTT.